These T cell receptor beta chains were read from a single sample in a study of identical twins. MiXCR was run by TCRdb on the 5' RACE reads, yielding one entry per CDR3 protein. The sample carries hundreds of thousands of distinct CDR3 sequences, around 7% recorded once. These records were also assigned to another study, of yellow fever vaccine responses in identical twins.

Sequences were obtained from memory (CD45RO+) T cells sorted from blood. These receptors originate from a woman aged 18-30 years in good health. Each CDR3 is given with its conserved first and last residue. Fields, in order: J gene, V gene, D gene, clone size, CDR3 DNA, CDR3 protein. The D gene is left open where the match is weak. Clone size, where shown, is once, few, many, or a class for clones that have expanded.

TRBJ2-5	TRBV20-1	TRBD2	many	TGCAGTGCTAGGGAGACTAGCGGGTGGAACCAAGAGACCCAGTACTTC	CSARETSGWNQETQYF
TRBJ2-4	TRBV2	TRBD2	.	TGTGCCAGCAGTGAAGCTAGCGGGGGTATACAGTACTTC	CASSEASGGIQYF
TRBJ1-2	TRBV13	.	.	TGTGCCAGCAGCTTATCTGGGCCGGGGGGCTACACCTTC	CASSLSGPGGYTF
TRBJ2-1	TRBV7-8	.	many	TGTGCCAGCGGGTGGGGTAATGAGCAGTTCTTC	CASGWGNEQFF
TRBJ1-2	TRBV5-1	.	few	TGCGCCAGCAGCTTCACCGGGAGTCCGAGGGGTAACTATGGCTACACCTTC	CASSFTGSPRGNYGYTF
TRBJ1-1	TRBV14	.	few	TGTGCCAGCAGCCGCGACCTTACCGGGACAACGGGGGAAGCTTTCTTT	CASSRDLTGTTGEAFF
TRBJ2-1	TRBV7-8	TRBD1	many	TGTGCCAGCAGCTTACTCTCGGGACAGAACTACAATGAGCAGTTCTTC	CASSLLSGQNYNEQFF
TRBJ2-3	TRBV7-2	.	few	TGTGCCAGCAGCTTAGGGGGAGTACCTAGGAGCACAGATACGCAGTATTTT	CASSLGGVPRSTDTQYF
TRBJ2-3	TRBV27	.	few	TGTGCCAGCAGTCGCCTTCTTTCTGGAGATACGCAGTATTTT	CASSRLLSGDTQYF
TRBJ2-7	TRBV12-3/TRBV12-4	TRBD1	.	TGTGCCAGCAGTTTAAGGACAGGGAAAGGCGAGCAGTACTTC	CASSLRTGKGEQYF
TRBJ1-4	TRBV4-1	.	many	TGCGCCAGCAGCCAAGATATGTCAATGGATGAAAAACTGTTTTTT	CASSQDMSMDEKLFF
TRBJ2-2	TRBV5-1	TRBD1	.	TGCGCCAGCAGCTTGGACGGGACAGGACGGGCCGGGGAGCTGTTTTTT	CASSLDGTGRAGELFF
TRBJ2-7	TRBV6-1	.	many	TGTGCCAGCAGTCCTGGGACATCCTTCTCCTACGAGCAGTACTTC	CASSPGTSFSYEQYF
TRBJ1-4	TRBV11-2	.	.	TGTGCCAGCAGCTTATACGAAAAACTGTTTTTT	CASSLYEKLFF
TRBJ2-1	TRBV3-1	TRBD2	many	TGTGCCAGCAGCCAAGTTGCGGGGGGGCAAAGTGAGCAGTTCTTC	CASSQVAGGQSEQFF
TRBJ2-3	TRBV7-9	.	.	TGTGCCAGCAGCTTGGGGCATACAAGCACAGATACGCAGTATTTT	CASSLGHTSTDTQYF
TRBJ1-2	TRBV11-2	.	many	TGTGCCAGCAGCTTAGATTCTGGGGCCGGCTATGGCTACACCTTC	CASSLDSGAGYGYTF
TRBJ2-3	TRBV20-1	.	many	TGCAGTGCACCGAGCGGAGGGGAAGATACGCAGTATTTT	CSAPSGGEDTQYF
TRBJ2-3	TRBV24-1	.	many	TGTGCCACCAGTGATCGTGACTGGGGAGCTACGCAGTATTTT	CATSDRDWGATQYF
TRBJ1-5	TRBV10-2	TRBD1	few	TGCGCCAGCGCTACGGGACAGGGGAGCAATCAGCCCCAGCATTTT	CASATGQGSNQPQHF
TRBJ1-6	TRBV18	TRBD1	.	TGTGCCAGCTCGCCCCGACAGGGAGGATCACCCCTCCACTTT	CASSPRQGGSPLHF
TRBJ2-5	TRBV20-1	TRBD2	.	TGCAGTGCCGGACTAGCGGGAGCCCGGTCGGAGACCCAGTACTTC	CSAGLAGARSETQYF
TRBJ2-7	TRBV12-3/TRBV12-4	.	.	TGTGCCAGCAGCCTGTTGAATGGCGAGCAGTACTTC	CASSLLNGEQYF
TRBJ2-3	TRBV7-2	.	few	TGTGCCAGCAGCCCCTCCGGTCCGGATACGCAGTATTTT	CASSPSGPDTQYF
TRBJ2-2	TRBV11-2	TRBD1	.	TGTGCCAGCAGGATGAGCGGCAGGGGGCAAACCGGGGAGCTGTTTTTT	CASRMSGRGQTGELFF
TRBJ1-5	TRBV6-1	.	.	TGTGCCAGCAGCGACTGGGATGGCAATCAGCCCCAGCATTTT	CASSDWDGNQPQHF
TRBJ2-4	TRBV3-1	TRBD1	.	TGTGCCAGCAGCCCCGACAGGGAGCTAGCCAAAAACATTCAGTACTTC	CASSPDRELAKNIQYF
TRBJ2-1	TRBV3-1	.	.	TGTGCCAGCAGCCAGGCTAGATCCATTGAGCAGTTCTTC	CASSQARSIEQFF
TRBJ1-1	TRBV3-1	.	many	TGTGCCAGCAGCCAAACGGGGCTGAACACTGAAGCTTTCTTT	CASSQTGLNTEAFF
TRBJ1-1	TRBV3-1	.	.	TGTGCCAGCAGCCAAGGTCTGAAGAACACTGAAGCTTTCTTT	CASSQGLKNTEAFF
TRBJ2-3	TRBV9	.	.	TGTGCCAGCAGCGTAGGTCCTACAACAGATACGCAGTATTTT	CASSVGPTTDTQYF
TRBJ1-5	TRBV3-1	.	many	TGTGCCAGCAGCCAAGAGTGGGGAGGCAATCAGCCCCAGCATTTT	CASSQEWGGNQPQHF
TRBJ1-4	TRBV9	.	few	TGTGCCAGCAGCGTAGATGAGAAATTTAATGAAAAACTGTTTTTT	CASSVDEKFNEKLFF
TRBJ2-1	TRBV3-1	.	many	TGTGCCAGCAGCCACTCCGTGGGGCGATACAATGAGCAGTTCTTC	CASSHSVGRYNEQFF
TRBJ1-1	TRBV18	.	few	TGTGCCAGCTCACCCCTGACACCAACGGCCAGTACTGAAGCTTTCTTT	CASSPLTPTASTEAFF
TRBJ2-2	TRBV15	.	few	TGTGCCACCAGTCAAGGCAGGGAGACCGGGGAGCTGTTTTTT	CATSQGRETGELFF
TRBJ2-5	TRBV29-1	.	many	TGCAGCGCTAGACAGCCAGCCCAAGAGACCCAGTACTTC	CSARQPAQETQYF
TRBJ2-1	TRBV5-1	.	.	TGCGCCAGCAGCTTGGGGGGGCACGACAATGAGCAGTTCTTC	CASSLGGHDNEQFF
TRBJ2-5	TRBV9	.	many	TGTGCCAGCAGCGTAGGGACGGATCAAGAGACCCAGTACTTC	CASSVGTDQETQYF
TRBJ2-3	TRBV15	TRBD1	few	TGTGCCACCAGCAGGGGCGGAGGACAGGGCTCAGATACGCAGTATTTT	CATSRGGGQGSDTQYF
TRBJ2-2	TRBV20-1	TRBD2	many	TGCAGTGCTGCTAGCGGGAGAACCGGGGAGCTGTTTTTT	CSAASGRTGELFF
TRBJ1-3	TRBV18	.	many	TGTGCCAGCTCACCGACGGACGGTGGATATAGCATATATTTT	CASSPTDGGYSIYF
TRBJ2-5	TRBV7-9	TRBD2	many	TGTGCCAGCAGCCTCGGACTAGCGGGAGAACGAGAGACCCAGTACTTC	CASSLGLAGERETQYF
TRBJ2-1	TRBV4-1	TRBD1	.	TGCGCCAGCAGCCAAGAGGGGACAGGGGGCCCTGTCAGAAGGAATGAGCAGTTCTTC	CASSQEGTGGPVRRNEQFF
TRBJ2-2	TRBV9	TRBD2	few	TGTGCCAGCAGCGTAGAACTAGCGGGGAACACCGGGGAGCTGTTTTTT	CASSVELAGNTGELFF
TRBJ1-1	TRBV7-9	.	.	TGTTCCAGCAGCCTTAGTGGGGGGAACACTGAAGCTTTCTTT	CSSSLSGGNTEAFF
TRBJ2-3	TRBV7-6	TRBD2	.	TGTGCCAGCAGCTTAGAGGCGGGGGGACCCTCGGGAGGTACGCAGTATTTT	CASSLEAGGPSGGTQYF
TRBJ2-7	TRBV12-3/TRBV12-4	TRBD2	many	TGTGCCAGCAGTTCGGGACTAGCGGGAGGCTACGAGCAGTACTTC	CASSSGLAGGYEQYF
TRBJ2-3	TRBV10-2	.	.	TGCGCCACGTCGACTAGAAACACAGATACGCAGTATTTT	CATSTRNTDTQYF
TRBJ1-1	TRBV3-1	TRBD1	many	TGTGCCAGCAGGCAGACAGGGCTAAACACTGAAGCTTTCTTT	CASRQTGLNTEAFF
TRBJ2-1	TRBV5-7	TRBD2	.	TGTGCCAGCAGCTTGGCCCTTTGGACTAGCGGGAAAAATGAGCAGTTCTTC	CASSLALWTSGKNEQFF